This T cell receptor beta chain was recovered during a study of naive and memory T cell subsets. General study results and limits: The power law exponent of TCR abundance differed between naive and memory cells. In naive cells, over 95% of TCR sequences were seen only once. A few larger clonotypes appeared in naive repertoires, especially CD8, possibly memory cells re-expressing CD45RA.

This CDR3 spans 15 amino acids. V lost 6 bases to trimming and J lost 3 bases; unmatched junction nucleotides: 8. CDR1 is MNHEY and CDR2 is SMNVEV in the germline V gene (reference sequence). The beta constant-region primer was an equimolar mix of two oligonucleotides covering TRBC1 and TRBC2. Four rounds of PCR amplified the ligated cDNA using nested alpha and beta constant-region primers plus SP2. The cDNA 3' end received a ligated single-stranded oligonucleotide carrying the SP2 primer and a 12-nucleotide UMI. TCRdb reanalysed the UMI-ligation and nested PCR reads using MiXCR and keeps one entry per CDR3 protein. The table shows fewer than 150,000 distinct CDR3 sequences, with approximately 20% occurring only once. After CD4 positive bead selection, the CD4-negative fraction gave CD8 T cells. In the case of this clonotype: Its antigen is as yet unknown.

This chain uses TRBV27 with TRBJ2-3; 8 bases align to TRBD2. This sequence originates from a human donor in good health. The sequencing sample was made of naive CD8+ T cells from blood. The CDR3 region is CASRGSAGGTDTQYF. CDR3 nucleotides: TGTGCCAGCAGGGGGTCGGCGGGAGGAACAGATACGCAGTATTTT.